Listed below are T cell receptor beta chains from one sample, sequenced in a study of tumor-infiltrating lymphocytes in localized non-small cell lung cancer. Some clones are missing from TCRdb's copy, which holds only in-frame ones; the method was immunoSEQ multiplex PCR. The data hold some 8,000 clones, with 77% observed a single time. Sample: lung tumor tissue. The source of these receptors is a human donor with non-small cell lung cancer. Both conserved end residues are part of each CDR3. The D gene is left open where the match is weak. Some rows mark clone size as missing; the rest say once, few, many or name a class of expanded clone.

clone_size	cdr3_length	v_call	j_call	d_call	cdr3_aa	cdr3_nt
.	13	TRBV30	TRBJ1-6	.	CAWSRQDNSPLHF	TGTGCCTGGAGTAGACAGGATAATTCACCCCTCCACTTT
.	14	TRBV28	TRBJ2-7	TRBD2	CASRTSGSSYEQYF	TGTGCCAGCAGAACGAGCGGGAGCTCCTACGAGCAGTACTTC
.	20	TRBV19	TRBJ2-6	TRBD1	CASSIPLFGTGASGANVLTF	TGTGCCAGTAGTATCCCCCTTTTCGGGACAGGGGCCTCTGGGGCCAACGTCCTGACTTTC
.	14	TRBV11-2	TRBJ1-4	TRBD1	CASSSGQQIEKLFF	TGTGCCAGCAGCTCGGGACAGCAAATTGAAAAACTGTTTTTT
.	14	TRBV10-3	TRBJ2-1	TRBD2	CAIKELAGYNEQFF	TGTGCCATCAAAGAACTAGCGGGGTACAATGAGCAGTTCTTC
large	15	TRBV19	TRBJ1-2	.	CASSISGQGLGGYTF	TGTGCCAGTAGTATAAGTGGGCAGGGGCTTGGCGGCTACACCTTC
.	14	TRBV28	TRBJ2-2	.	CASMNSLNTGELFF	TGTGCCAGCATGAACAGTTTAAACACCGGGGAGCTGTTTTTT
.	14	TRBV30	TRBJ2-2	.	CAWSRGLHTGELFF	TGTGCCTGGAGTCGCGGGTTGCACACCGGGGAGCTGTTTTTT
.	18	TRBV5-1	TRBJ2-4	TRBD2	CASSFTSGRQDAKNIQYF	TGCGCCAGCAGCTTTACTAGCGGGAGGCAGGACGCCAAAAACATTCAGTACTTC
.	16	TRBV21-1	TRBJ2-7	.	CASSNKASVNPYEQYF	TGTGCCAGCAGCAATAAGGCTAGCGTAAACCCCTACGAGCAGTACTTC
.	16	TRBV4-1	TRBJ2-3	.	CASSQSRGGGTDTQYF	TGCGCCAGCAGCCAGTCCCGCGGTGGGGGCACAGATACGCAGTATTTT
few	13	TRBV19	TRBJ2-2	.	CAMAEANTGELFF	TGTGCCATGGCCGAGGCGAACACCGGGGAGCTGTTTTTT
few	17	TRBV27	TRBJ2-5	.	CASSGGIKGAIKETQYF	TGTGCCAGCAGCGGGGGGATAAAGGGGGCTATAAAAGAGACCCAGTACTTC
.	13	TRBV6-4	TRBJ2-1	.	CASSAEGPREQFF	TGTGCCAGCAGTGCCGAGGGACCCCGCGAGCAGTTCTTC
.	14	TRBV2	TRBJ1-1	TRBD1	CASNPRQGRTEAFF	TGTGCCAGCAACCCGAGACAGGGCAGAACTGAAGCTTTCTTT
.	17	TRBV14	TRBJ2-1	TRBD2	CASSQVGDGRAYGEQFF	TGTGCCAGCAGCCAAGTAGGCGACGGGAGGGCCTACGGTGAGCAGTTCTTC
.	18	TRBV28	TRBJ2-7	TRBD2	CASSSSGTSGEQSYEQYF	TGTGCCAGCAGTTCAAGTGGGACTAGCGGGGAACAGAGCTACGAGCAGTACTTC
medium-sized	13	TRBV29-1	TRBJ1-1	TRBD1	CSVRQGGNTEAFF	TGCAGCGTAAGACAGGGGGGGAACACTGAAGCTTTCTTT
.	16	TRBV5-6	TRBJ1-5	.	CASSLGRQGGDQPQHF	TGTGCCAGCAGCTTGGGGCGGCAGGGAGGGGATCAGCCCCAGCATTTT
.	13	TRBV5-1	TRBJ2-7	.	CASTGIGLGEQYF	TGCGCCAGCACTGGGATAGGCCTCGGCGAGCAGTACTTC
once	14	TRBV7-9	TRBJ1-5	.	CASSLESTIQPQHF	TGTGCCAGCAGCTTAGAAAGTACGATTCAGCCCCAGCATTTT
few	13	TRBV7-6	TRBJ2-5	.	CASSRGRQETQYF	TGTGCCAGCAGCCGGGGGAGACAAGAGACCCAGTACTTC
.	17	TRBV4-2	TRBJ2-7	TRBD1	CASSQAARGQQSYEQYF	TGTGCCAGCAGCCAAGCCGCAAGGGGGCAACAATCCTACGAGCAGTACTTC
.	14	TRBV5-1	TRBJ2-1	.	CASSLASSDNEQFF	TGCGCCAGCAGCTTGGCCAGCTCTGACAATGAGCAGTTCTTC
.	13	TRBV6-8	TRBJ2-7	TRBD2	CASLLASGTEQYF	TGTGCCAGCCTCCTGGCTAGCGGTACGGAGCAGTACTTC
.	13	TRBV2	TRBJ2-5	.	CASSAILGETQYF	TGTGCCAGCAGTGCGATACTGGGGGAGACCCAGTACTTC
.	13	TRBV7-3	TRBJ2-3	.	CASSSQSTDTQYF	TGTGCCAGCAGCTCGCAGAGCACAGATACGCAGTATTTT
.	17	TRBV12-5	TRBJ2-3	TRBD2	CASGGVGGSFGPDTQYF	TGTGCTAGTGGTGGCGTTGGCGGGAGTTTCGGCCCAGATACGCAGTATTTT
.	14	TRBV29-1	TRBJ2-3	TRBD2	CSCRASGSTDTQYF	TGCAGCTGCCGGGCTAGCGGGAGCACAGATACGCAGTATTTT
.	19	TRBV4-3	TRBJ2-1	TRBD2	CASSQVGPKAGDLYNEQFF	TGCGCCAGCAGCCAAGTGGGTCCCAAAGCGGGGGACCTCTACAATGAGCAGTTCTTC
.	19	TRBV23-1	TRBJ1-1	TRBD1	CASSQSANRGLGMNTEAFF	TGCGCCAGCAGTCAATCGGCAAACAGGGGGCTAGGGATGAACACTGAAGCTTTCTTT
.	15	TRBV6-5	TRBJ1-4	.	CASSYAVTTNEKLFF	TGTGCCAGCAGTTACGCGGTTACCACTAATGAAAAACTGTTTTTT
few	13	TRBV5-6	TRBJ2-5	.	CASSLGGQETQYF	TGTGCCAGCAGCTTAGGGGGGCAAGAGACCCAGTACTTC
once	13	TRBV7-2	TRBJ1-2	.	CASSFSASNGYTF	TGTGCCAGCAGCTTCTCCGCCAGCAATGGCTACACCTTC
once	14	TRBV30	TRBJ2-7	.	CASTGPPRAYEQYF	TGTGCCTCCACGGGCCCTCCACGGGCCTACGAGCAGTACTTC
.	17	TRBV10-2	TRBJ2-6	TRBD2	CASLEREGLPGANVLTF	TGCGCCAGCTTAGAGCGGGAGGGCCTTCCTGGGGCCAACGTCCTGACTTTC
.	15	TRBV6-6	TRBJ1-2	TRBD1	CASRPGTGRIYGYTF	TGTGCCAGCAGACCCGGGACAGGGCGGATCTATGGCTACACCTTC